Presented here are 8 T cell receptor beta chains from one specimen sequenced in a study of OX40 agonist ivuxolimab in advanced cancers. Sequenced by immunoSEQ multiplex PCR; TCRdb stores in-frame clones only, minus some. The repertoire includes around 37,000 clones, around 81% of them detected once, and about 20% sits in the top ten. Sequenced here: CD4+ or CD8+ T cells sorted from blood, sampled in a trial of the OX40 agonist ivuxolimab. These TCRs come from an adult with an advanced solid tumor such as melanoma, head and neck, liver or kidney cancer.

V usage is TRBV11-3 and J usage is TRBJ2-3, with 9 bases aligning to TRBD2. Germline lookup yields CDR1 SGHNT and CDR2 YENEEA. Unmatched junction bases numbered 2, after V lost 3 bases and J lost 1 base. The CDR3 spans 15 residues. CDR3: CASSFSGRGTDTQYF. CDR3 DNA sequence: TGTGCCAGCAGCTTTAGCGGGAGAGGCACAGATACGCAGTATTTT.

This clone was detected once. V gene TRBV5-1 combines with J gene TRBJ2-5, with a tentative D call TRBD2 (6 bases). The CDR3 runs to 14 residues. The ends were cut back, 7 bases at V and 4 bases at J, with 17 bases in the middle. The germline gives CDR1 SGHRS, CDR2 YFSETQ. The CDR3 region has the DNA TGCGCCAGCGCCGGTTGGGGAGGAGCAGAGACCCAGTACTTC. Encoded protein: CASAGWGGAETQYF. Using reference TRBV5-1 and TRBJ2-5 for the parts outside the CDR3, the full variable domain is KAGVTQTPRYLIKTRGQQVTLSCSPISGHRSVSWYQQTPGQGLQFLFEYFSETQRNKGNFPGRFSGRQFSNSRSEMNVSTLELGDSALYLCASAGWGGAETQYFGPGTRLLVL.

V usage is TRBV6-5 and J usage is TRBJ1-4; possibly TRBD1 for D (5 bases). The V gene's germline CDR1 is MNHEY and CDR2 SVGAGI. The CDR3 runs 14 residues. Trimming shortened V by 6 bases and J by 0 bases, and 8 bases separated the two germline ends. DNA of the CDR3: TGTGCCAGCAGACCGACAGCAACTAATGAAAAACTGTTTTTT. It is translated as CASRPTATNEKLFF.

The rearrangement joins TRBV30 to TRBJ2-5, with 7 bases identical to TRBD1. Matching the DNA end better, TRBJ2-7 makes the J call doubtful. Germline-derived CDR1 and CDR2 are GTSNPN and SVGIG (reference sequence). This CDR3 spans 15 amino acids. The CDR3 DNA reads as TGTGCCTGGAGTGTAGGAGCGACAGGGTGGTACGAGCAGTACTTC. Its translation is CAWSVGATGWYEQYF.

The chain links TRBV11-2 to TRBJ2-3; D possibly uses TRBD1 or TRBD2 (7 bases each). V dropped 5 bases and J dropped 1 base, with 19 bases sitting between them. CDR1 is SGHAT and CDR2 is FQNNGV in the germline V gene. The CDR3 consists of 17 residues. CDR3 in DNA: TGTGCCAGCAGCCCCCGACAGGGTGCGGGAGGCACAGATACGCAGTATTTT. It yields the protein CASSPRQGAGGTDTQYF.

The CDR3 here is CAWSSRHNEQFF. CDR3 coding DNA: TGTGCCTGGAGCTCGCGCCATAATGAGCAGTTCTTC. The chain has TRBV30 and TRBJ2-1; D call uncertain. Germline V CDR1 and CDR2: GTSNPN, SVGIG (reference sequence). The CDR3 sequence is 12 residues long. Trimming left V 3 bases short and J 7 bases short, with 10 bases between.

This chain connects TRBV30 to TRBJ1-5, with no clear D. V gave up 2 bases and J gave up 1 base, with 3 bases separating them. Germline values: CDR1 GTSNPN, CDR2 SVGIG (reference sequence). The CDR3 consists of 12 residues. The CDR3 is CAWSYSNQPQHF. Here the CDR3 DNA reads TGTGCCTGGAGTTACAGCAATCAGCCCCAGCATTTT.

The V call is TRBV5-1, the J call TRBJ1-3; D not certain. This CDR3 has 17 residues. V was clipped by 3 bases and J by 7 bases, with 23 bases between them. CDR1 and CDR2 from the germline V gene are SGHRS and YFSETQ. CDR3 sequence: CASSSHRAPRRGNTIYF. In DNA form, the CDR3 reads TGCGCCAGCAGCTCGCACCGGGCCCCCCGCCGTGGCAACACCATATATTTT.